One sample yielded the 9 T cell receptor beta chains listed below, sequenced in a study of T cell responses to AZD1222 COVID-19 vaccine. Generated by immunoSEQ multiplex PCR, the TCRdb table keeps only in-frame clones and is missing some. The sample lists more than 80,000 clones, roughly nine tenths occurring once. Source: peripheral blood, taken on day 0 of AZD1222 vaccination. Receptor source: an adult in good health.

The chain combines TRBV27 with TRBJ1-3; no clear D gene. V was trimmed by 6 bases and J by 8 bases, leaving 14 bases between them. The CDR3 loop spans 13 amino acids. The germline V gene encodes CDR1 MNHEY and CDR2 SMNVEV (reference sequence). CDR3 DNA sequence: TGTGCCAGCAGCGTACTCCTTGGGGACACCATATATTTT. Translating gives CASSVLLGDTIYF.

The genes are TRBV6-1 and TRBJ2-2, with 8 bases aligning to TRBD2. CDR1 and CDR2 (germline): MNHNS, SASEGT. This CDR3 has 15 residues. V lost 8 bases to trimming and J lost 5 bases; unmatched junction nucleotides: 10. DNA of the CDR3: TGTGCCAGCCGGCCTAGCGGGCGGTTGACCGGGGAGCTGTTTTTT. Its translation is CASRPSGRLTGELFF.

CDR3 residues: CASSRLAGAIVDYEQYF. CDR3 in DNA: TGTGCCAGCAGTCGACTAGCGGGAGCCATAGTAGACTACGAGCAGTACTTC. This chain joins TRBV5-6 and TRBJ2-7; 12 bases align to TRBD2. This CDR3 region has 17 residues. V was pared by 5 bases and J by 3 bases, with 12 bases of the junction left unmatched. In germline, CDR1 is SGHDT, CDR2 YYEEEE.

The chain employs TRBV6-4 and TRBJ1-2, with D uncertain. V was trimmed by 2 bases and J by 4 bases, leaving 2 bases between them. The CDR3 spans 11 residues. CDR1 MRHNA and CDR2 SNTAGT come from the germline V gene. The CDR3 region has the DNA TGTGCCAGCAGTGACATCTATGGCTACACCTTC. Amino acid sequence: CASSDIYGYTF.

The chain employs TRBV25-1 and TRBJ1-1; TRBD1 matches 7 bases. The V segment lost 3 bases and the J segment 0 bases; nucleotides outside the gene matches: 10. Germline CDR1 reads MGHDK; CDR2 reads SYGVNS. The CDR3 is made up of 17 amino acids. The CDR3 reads CASSELRGQPMNTEAFF. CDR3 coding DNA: TGTGCCAGCAGTGAGCTTCGGGGACAGCCTATGAACACTGAAGCTTTCTTT. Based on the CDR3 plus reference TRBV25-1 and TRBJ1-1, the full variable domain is EADIYQTPRYLVIGTGKKITLECSQTMGHDKMYWYQQDPGMELHLIHYSYGVNSTEKGDLSSESTVSRIRTEHFPLTLESARPSHTSQYLCASSELRGQPMNTEAFFGQGTRLTVV.

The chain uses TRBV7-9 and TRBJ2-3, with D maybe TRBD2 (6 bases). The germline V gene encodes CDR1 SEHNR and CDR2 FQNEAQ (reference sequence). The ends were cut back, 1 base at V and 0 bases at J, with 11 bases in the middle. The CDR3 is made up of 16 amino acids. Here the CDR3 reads CASSLGEVPSTDTQYF. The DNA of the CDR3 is TGTGCCAGCAGCTTAGGGGAGGTTCCTAGCACAGATACGCAGTATTTT.

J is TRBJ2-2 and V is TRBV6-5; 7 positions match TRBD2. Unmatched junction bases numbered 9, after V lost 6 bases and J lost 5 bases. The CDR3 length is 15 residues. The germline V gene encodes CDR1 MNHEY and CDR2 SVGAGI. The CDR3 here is CASSRLALITGELFF. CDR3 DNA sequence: TGTGCCAGCAGCAGACTAGCCTTAATAACCGGGGAGCTGTTTTTT.

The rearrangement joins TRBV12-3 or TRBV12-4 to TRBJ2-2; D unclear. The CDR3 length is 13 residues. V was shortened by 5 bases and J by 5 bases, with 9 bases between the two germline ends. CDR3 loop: CASSGDGTGELFF. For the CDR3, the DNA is TGTGCCAGCAGTGGCGACGGAACCGGGGAGCTGTTTTTT.

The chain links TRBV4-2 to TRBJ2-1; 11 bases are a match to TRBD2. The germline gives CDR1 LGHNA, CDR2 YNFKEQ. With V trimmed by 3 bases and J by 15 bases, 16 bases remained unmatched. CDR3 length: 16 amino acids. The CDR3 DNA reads TGTGCCAGCAGCCACGAACGAACTAGCGGGGGCCGTGTGAGGTTCTTC. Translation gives CASSHERTSGGRVRFF.